The 23 T cell receptor beta chains in this list originate from one sample, sequenced in a study of CXCR3-negative and CXCR3-positive naive CD8 T cells. All TRB cDNA libraries came from 5' RACE performed with UMI labels. After re-calling the 5' RACE reads, TCRdb lists one entry per CDR3 protein, DNA absent. The sample table includes 40,000 to 55,000 distinct CDR3 sequences. The source material was naive CXCR3- CD8+ T cells from blood. Described subset: CD45RO-CCR7+CD27+CD95- naive CD8+ T cells lacking CXCR3 (TNR3-). The source is a human donor in good health. Some clones in this sample may be carry-over from other donors' samples.

The rearrangement links TRBV5-1 to TRBJ2-1; the D call of TRBD2 rests on TCRdb alone, since no DNA is present to check it. The germline gives CDR1 SGHRS, CDR2 YFSETQ. This CDR3 contains 16 residues. CDR3 residues: CASSLGASLIGYEQFF.

This chain connects TRBV4-1 to TRBJ2-2. CDR3 length: 15 residues. Germline V gene data show CDR1 as MGHRA and CDR2 as YSYEKL. The CDR3 spells CASSQEDSITGELFF.

The chain uses TRBV29-1 and TRBJ1-5; TCRdb's D gene call, TRBD1, goes unchecked for lack of DNA. CDR1 SQVTM and CDR2 ANQGSEA come from the germline V gene. CDR3 size: 12 residues. This CDR3 reads CSASQGVQPQHF.

This chain joins TRBV7-2 and TRBJ1-2; TCRdb's D gene call, TRBD1, goes unchecked for lack of DNA. This CDR3 is 15 amino acids long. Germline CDR1 SGHTA, CDR2 FQGNSA. The CDR3 loop is CASSSSPGGYDGYTF.

This sequence joins TRBV20-1 and TRBJ1-4. This CDR3 has 14 amino acids. Per the germline V gene, CDR1 is DFQATT and CDR2 is SNEGSKA (reference sequence). Here the CDR3 reads CSAPREGVGEKLFF.

The rearrangement uses TRBV29-1 and TRBJ2-5; TCRdb's D call, TRBD2, is unchecked because there is no DNA. The CDR3 consists of 14 residues. The germline CDR1 and CDR2 sequences are SQVTM and ANQGSEA. CDR3: CSVDDRWEEETQYF. Based on the CDR3 plus reference TRBV29-1 and TRBJ2-5, the full variable domain is SAVISQKPSRDICQRGTSLTIQCQVDSQVTMMFWYRQQPGQSLTLIATANQGSEATYESGFVIDKFPISRPNLTFSTLTVSNMSPEDSSIYLCSVDDRWEEETQYFGPGTRLLVL.

The chain recombines TRBV29-1 with TRBJ2-1; TCRdb proposes TRBD2, but this gene call is untestable without DNA. This CDR3 is built from 14 residues. The germline V gene has CDR1 SQVTM and CDR2 ANQGSEA. The CDR3 loop is CSTGTTASYNEQFF.

The genes are TRBV28 and TRBJ2-2. This CDR3 spans 15 amino acids. Germline values: CDR1 MDHEN, CDR2 SYDVKM. The CDR3 spells CASSSWVANTGELFF.

The V call is TRBV12-3 or TRBV12-4, the J call TRBJ2-7; TCRdb picks TRBD2, but there is no DNA to check that call. This CDR3 contains 16 residues. CDR3: CASSRTSGGLTYEQYF.

The chain carries TRBV4-3 and TRBJ2-7; TCRdb picks TRBD1, but there is no DNA to check that call. The CDR3 covers 12 residues. The germline CDR1 and CDR2 sequences are LGHNA and YSLEER. CDR3 residues: CASSLRVLEQYF.

The chain uses TRBV4-1 and TRBJ2-1. The length of the CDR3 is 12 residues. Germline V gene lookup returns CDR1 MGHRA and CDR2 YSYEKL. This chain's CDR3 is CASSPFDNEQFF.

V usage is TRBV28 and J usage is TRBJ2-6; TCRdb picks TRBD2, but there is no DNA to check that call. The CDR3 has 16 amino acids. Germline-derived CDR1 and CDR2 are MDHEN and SYDVKM. CDR3 loop: CASSSRREPGANVLTF. Full variable domain (missing parts from reference TRBV28 and TRBJ2-6): DVKVTQSSRYLVKRTGEKVFLECVQDMDHENMFWYRQDPGLGLRLIYFSYDVKMKEKGDIPEGYSVSREKKERFSLILESASTNQTSMYLCASSSRREPGANVLTFGAGSRLTVL.

The chain employs TRBV7-8 and TRBJ2-1; TCRdb lists TRBD1, though no DNA is available to test this call. CDR1 SGHVS and CDR2 FQNEAQ come from the germline V gene. CDR3 length: 16 residues. Here the CDR3 reads CASSPQGQGPLGEQFF.

This chain links TRBV5-4 with TRBJ2-4; TCRdb picks TRBD1, but there is no DNA to check that call. This CDR3 is built from 13 residues. Germline V gene lookup returns CDR1 SGHNT and CDR2 YYREEE (reference sequence). The CDR3 sequence: CASSLEQGNIQYF. The full variable domain, in which reference TRBV5-4 and TRBJ2-4 provide the parts outside the CDR3, is ETGVTQSPTHLIKTRGQQVTLRCSSQSGHNTVSWYQQALGQGPQFIFQYYREEENGRGNFPPRFSGLQFPNYSSELNVNALELDDSALYLCASSLEQGNIQYFGAGTRLSVL.

CDR3 sequence: CASSLGLRDPETQYF. V gene TRBV7-9 combines with J gene TRBJ2-5. The CDR3 has 15 residues. CDR1 and CDR2 (germline): SEHNR, FQNEAQ (reference sequence).

The chain couples TRBV3-1 to TRBJ2-5; TCRdb calls TRBD2, which cannot be checked without DNA. From germline, CDR1 is LGHDT and CDR2 YNNKEL (reference sequence). The CDR3 loop spans 16 amino acids. Here the CDR3 reads CASSQDPTSGAETQYF.

The chain employs TRBV6-4 and TRBJ2-1; without DNA, the TCRdb call of TRBD1 cannot be checked. The CDR3 totals 15 residues. Germline V gives CDR1 MRHNA, CDR2 SNTAGT. This CDR3 reads CASSDSEQGTLEQFF.

The chain employs TRBV12-3 or TRBV12-4 and TRBJ2-7; with no DNA, the TCRdb D assignment of TRBD1 cannot be verified. The CDR3 has 14 amino acids. CDR3 amino acids: CASSFFGGDDEQYF.

The J gene is TRBJ1-5, the V gene TRBV12-5; TCRdb returns TRBD1, unconfirmable since there is no DNA. CDR3 length equals 16 residues. The germline V gene has CDR1 LGHNT and CDR2 FRNRAP. CDR3 protein: CASGLVQGQHNQPQHF.

V and J are TRBV7-9 and TRBJ2-7. The CDR3 consists of 13 residues. The germline V gene encodes CDR1 SEHNR and CDR2 FQNEAQ (reference sequence). The CDR3 sequence is CASSLVASYEQYF. Variable domain in full (rest from reference TRBV7-9 and TRBJ2-7): DTGVSQNPRHKITKRGQNVTFRCDPISEHNRLYWYRQTLGQGPEFLTYFQNEAQLEKSRLLSDRFSAERPKGSFSTLEIQRTEQGDSAMYLCASSLVASYEQYFGPGTRLTVT.

The rearrangement uses TRBV19 and TRBJ2-1; the D gene TCRdb calls, TRBD1, cannot be checked with no DNA. Germline-derived CDR1 and CDR2 are LNHDA and SQIVND (reference sequence). This CDR3 comprises 15 residues. The CDR3 sequence is CASSYPTGQDYEQFF.

This chain joins TRBV7-3 and TRBJ1-1. The CDR3 length is 13 residues. Germline CDR1 SGHTA, CDR2 FQGTGA. The CDR3 is CASSFRENTEAFF.

The CDR3 sequence is CASSQVGAVREKLFF. This chain uses TRBV14 with TRBJ1-4; TCRdb's D call of TRBD1 is untestable without DNA. Germline V gene lookup returns CDR1 SGHDN and CDR2 FVKESK. This CDR3 is 15 amino acids long.